The next 30 T cell receptor beta chains were all read from a single sample in a study of vaccination effects on CD4 cells after COVID-19. Assay used: immunoSEQ multiplex PCR; TCRdb lists only in-frame clones, some missing. This table has about 68,000 clones, roughly 80% appearing once. Antigen-specific CD4+ T cells were first expanded with viral peptide pools by the ViraFEST assay and only then sequenced. Subsequent to a culture period of about nine days, CD4+ T cells were isolated. Neither prior SARS-CoV-2 infection nor positive nucleocapsid antibodies were present in the vaccine recipients. These TCRs' antigens remain unknown. This specimen consisted of CD4+ T cells from PBMCs cultured with SARS-CoV-2 spike peptides, obtained before COVID-19 vaccination. Receptors were obtained from a human donor who received a COVID-19 vaccine.

This chain links TRBV18 with TRBJ1-2, with D tentatively TRBD1 (6 bases). V lost 3 bases to trimming and J lost 6 bases, with 11 bases between them. This CDR3 has 13 residues. From germline, CDR1 is KGHSH and CDR2 LQKENI. CDR3 coding DNA: TGTGCCAGCTCACCCGAGGGGGGGCATGGCTACACCTTC. It specifies CASSPEGGHGYTF. Full variable domain (remainder filled in from reference TRBV18 and TRBJ1-2): NAGVMQNPRHLVRRRGQEARLRCSPMKGHSHVYWYRQLPEEGLKFMVYLQKENIIDESGMPKERFSAEFPKEGPSILRIQQVVRGDSAAYFCASSPEGGHGYTFGSGTRLTVV.

J is TRBJ2-2 and V is TRBV2; TRBD1 is a possible D gene (5 bases). CDR1 is SNHLY, CDR2 FYNNEI, per germline. V was shortened by 7 bases and J by 3 bases, with 12 bases between the two germline ends. CDR3 size: 14 residues. CDR3: CASKPGWDTGELFF. CDR3 sequence (DNA): TGTGCCAGCAAGCCAGGGTGGGACACCGGGGAGCTGTTTTTT.

This rearrangement joins TRBV12-3 or TRBV12-4 to TRBJ2-3, with 8 bases lining up with TRBD2. V shed 6 bases, J shed 5 bases, and the junction held 4 bases outside the gene matches. The CDR3 loop spans 13 amino acids. CDR3 protein: CASRVAGKDTQYF. CDR3 nucleotides: TGTGCCAGCAGGGTAGCGGGGAAAGATACGCAGTATTTT.

The sample holds one count of this clone. The chain combines TRBV6-5 with TRBJ1-5, with D possibly TRBD1 on 5 matching bases. Trimming cost V 6 bases and J 2 bases, with 14 bases left between them. In germline, CDR1 is MNHEY, CDR2 SVGAGI. There are 15 residues in the CDR3. In DNA, the CDR3 is TGTGCCAGCAGCCCCGGGGGGTTGGGCAATCAGCCCCAGCATTTT. It encodes CASSPGGLGNQPQHF.

V usage is TRBV19 and J usage is TRBJ1-4, with D tentatively TRBD1 (6 bases). Trimming cost V 6 bases and J 5 bases, with 13 bases left between them. The germline CDR1 and CDR2 sequences are LNHDA and SQIVND (reference sequence). The CDR3 totals 14 residues. The chain's CDR3 is CASSPTGLNEKLFF. CDR3 coding DNA: TGTGCCAGTAGCCCGACAGGTCTAAATGAAAAACTGTTTTTT.

The chain employs TRBV7-2 and TRBJ1-3, with a weak D call TRBD1 (5 bases). Germline V gene data show CDR1 as SGHTA and CDR2 as FQGNSA. V was pared by 3 bases and J by 5 bases, with 8 bases between. The CDR3 totals 13 residues. The CDR3 region is CASSFGGRNTIYF. The CDR3 nucleotides read TGTGCCAGCAGCTTTGGGGGGAGAAACACCATATATTTT. Full variable domain (remainder filled in from reference TRBV7-2 and TRBJ1-3): GAGVSQSPSNKVTEKGKDVELRCDPISGHTALYWYRQSLGQGLEFLIYFQGNSAPDKSGLPSDRFSAERTGGSVSTLTIQRTQQEDSAVYLCASSFGGRNTIYFGEGSWLTVV.

The gene calls are TRBV29-1 and TRBJ1-5; 9 bases line up with TRBD1. J gave up 7 bases and V 6 bases, and 13 bases lay outside the gene matches. The CDR3 sequence is 15 residues long. CDR1 is SQVTM and CDR2 is ANQGSEA in the germline V gene. CDR3 protein: CSVSPGQGGEQPQHF. CDR3 coding DNA: TGCAGCGTCAGCCCGGGACAGGGAGGGGAACAGCCCCAGCATTTT.

This clone was picked up one time. CDR3 sequence (DNA): TGTGCCAGCAGCTTAACAGCGACCTATAATGAAAAACTGTTTTTT. Residues: CASSLTATYNEKLFF. This chain connects TRBV7-9 to TRBJ1-4; D is unresolved. Germline V gene lookup returns CDR1 SEHNR and CDR2 FQNEAQ (reference sequence). The CDR3 runs to 15 residues. The V end lost 2 bases, the J end lost 4 bases, and 11 bases lay between the germline ends.

The chain recombines TRBV19 with TRBJ2-7; weak D call: TRBD2 (6 bases). The CDR3 consists of 14 residues. Germline loops: CDR1 LNHDA, CDR2 SQIVND (reference sequence). V gave up 6 bases and J gave up 2 bases, with 14 bases separating them. The CDR3 nucleotides are TGTGCCAGTAGCCCCGGGACGGGGGCCTACGAGCAGTACGTC. The encoded protein is CASSPGTGAYEQYV.

The V gene is TRBV19, the J gene TRBJ1-1, with 7 nucleotides matching TRBD1. Per the germline V gene, CDR1 is LNHDA and CDR2 is SQIVND (reference sequence). The CDR3 contains 15 residues. V was pared by 7 bases and J by 1 base, with 9 bases of the junction left unmatched. For the CDR3, the DNA is TGTGCCAGTAACAGACAGGGTTCACGGAACACTGAAGCTTTCTTT. This translates into CASNRQGSRNTEAFF. Full variable domain (missing parts from reference TRBV19 and TRBJ1-1): DGGITQSPKYLFRKEGQNVTLSCEQNLNHDAMYWYRQDPGQGLRLIYYSQIVNDFQKGDIAEGYSVSREKKESFPLTVTSAQKNPTAFYLCASNRQGSRNTEAFFGQGTRLTVV.

The chain uses TRBV7-3 and TRBJ2-5; 7 bases are a match to TRBD2. The CDR3 loop spans 13 amino acids. Germline V lookup: CDR1 SGHTA, CDR2 FQGTGA. Trimming removed 5 bases from V and 5 bases from J; junction bases left unmatched: 5. The CDR3: CASSRIGGETQYF. CDR3 bases: TGTGCCAGCAGCCGAATCGGGGGGGAGACCCAGTACTTC. The full variable domain, completed using reference TRBV7-3 and TRBJ2-5, is GAGVSQTPSNKVTEKGKYVELRCDPISGHTALYWYRQSLGQGPEFLIYFQGTGAADDSGLPNDRFFAVRPEGSVSTLKIQRTERGDSAVYLCASSRIGGETQYFGPGTRLLVL.

The V and J genes are TRBV7-2 and TRBJ2-3, with TRBD1 identical over 8 bases. V lost 5 bases to trimming and J lost 7 bases; unmatched junction nucleotides: 8. Per the germline V gene, CDR1 is SGHTA and CDR2 is FQGNSA. The CDR3 loop spans 14 amino acids. This CDR3 is CASSHDRGANTQYF. DNA for the CDR3: TGTGCCAGCAGCCACGACAGGGGCGCAAATACGCAGTATTTT.

The chain links TRBV1 to TRBJ2-5; the table calls TRBD1, which could not be checked here. TRBV1 is shown as a pseudogene. CDR3 length: 14 residues. The CDR3 DNA follows: TGCACCAGCAGCCAAGTTGGGCAGGGAGAGACCCAGTACTTC. Amino acids: CTSSQVGQGETQYF.

The genes are TRBV5-1 and TRBJ2-5; D tentatively reads TRBD1 or TRBD2 (5 bases each). Germline-derived CDR1 and CDR2 are SGHRS and YFSETQ. The CDR3 spans 13 residues. Trimming removed 4 bases at V and 7 bases at J, with 14 bases between. CDR3 loop: CASSLTRDGTQYF. CDR3 nucleotides: TGCGCCAGCAGCCTTACTAGGGACGGGACCCAGTACTTC.

This clone has only a few counts. The chain combines TRBV6-5 with TRBJ2-1, with TRBD1 identical over 9 bases. The CDR3 covers 15 residues. V was pared by 2 bases and J by 4 bases, with 3 bases of the junction left unmatched. Germline CDR1 reads MNHEY; CDR2 reads SVGAGI. Here the CDR3 reads CASSYGGQGYNEQFF. The CDR3 bases are TGTGCCAGCAGTTACGGGGGACAGGGTTACAATGAGCAGTTCTTC.

This clone was seen a single time. This chain uses TRBV7-9 with TRBJ1-2; maybe TRBD1 (5 bases). The V gene's germline CDR1 is SEHNR and CDR2 FQNEAQ (reference sequence). Trimming shortened V by 1 base and J by 4 bases, and 7 bases separated the two germline ends. The CDR3 consists of 13 residues. The CDR3 sequence is CASSLGQFYGYTF. The CDR3 bases are TGTGCCAGCAGCTTAGGACAGTTCTATGGCTACACCTTC.

J is TRBJ2-2 and V is TRBV2, with 8 bases aligning to TRBD2. The CDR3 runs to 14 residues. Germline V gene sequence: CDR1 SNHLY, CDR2 FYNNEI. The trim removed 7 bases at V and 7 bases at J, leaving 8 bases unmatched. CDR3 sequence (DNA): TGTGCCAGCACGCGCGGGGGGTCGGGCGGGGAGCTGTTTTTT. This encodes CASTRGGSGGELFF.

V is TRBV24-1 and J is TRBJ2-2; D may be TRBD1 (6 bases). The V end was cut by 5 bases, the J end by 7 bases, with 13 bases between. The V gene's germline CDR1 is KGHDR and CDR2 SFDVKD. The length of the CDR3 is 14 residues. In DNA form, the CDR3 reads TGTGCCACCAGTGGTGCAGGGGCAGGCGGGGAGCTGTTTTTT. It translates to CATSGAGAGGELFF.

The chain recombines TRBV20-1 with TRBJ2-1; maybe TRBD1 (5 bases). The germline gives CDR1 DFQATT, CDR2 SNEGSKA (reference sequence). V gave up 6 bases and J gave up 5 bases, with 8 bases separating them. CDR3 length equals 11 residues. The CDR3 DNA reads as TGCAGTGCCCAGGGTAACAATGAGCAGTTCTTC. The encoded protein is CSAQGNNEQFF.

The chain recombines TRBV7-2 with TRBJ2-3; TRBD2 matches at 8 bases. The CDR3 loop spans 12 amino acids. Looked up from germline, CDR1 is SGHTA and CDR2 is FQGNSA. J was trimmed by 8 bases and V by 5 bases; bases with no gene match: 3. CDR3 sequence reads: CASSPLAATQYF. In DNA form, the CDR3 reads TGTGCCAGCAGCCCACTAGCGGCTACGCAGTATTTT.

J is TRBJ2-1 and V is TRBV7-2; 9 positions match TRBD2. This CDR3 region has 17 residues. V shed 4 bases, J shed 6 bases, and the junction held 13 bases outside the gene matches. Germline V CDR1 and CDR2: SGHTA, FQGNSA. The CDR3 loop is CASSSLLGGGGGNEQFF. CDR3 nucleotide sequence: TGTGCCAGCAGCTCTCTACTGGGTGGCGGGGGGGGCAATGAGCAGTTCTTC. The complete variable domain, with remaining parts taken from reference TRBV7-2 and TRBJ2-1, reads GAGVSQSPSNKVTEKGKDVELRCDPISGHTALYWYRQSLGQGLEFLIYFQGNSAPDKSGLPSDRFSAERTGGSVSTLTIQRTQQEDSAVYLCASSSLLGGGGGNEQFFGPGTRLTVL.

The gene calls are TRBV20-1 and TRBJ1-4; D gene ambiguous. V gave up 4 bases and J gave up 5 bases, with 2 bases separating them. Germline CDR1 DFQATT, CDR2 SNEGSKA (reference sequence). The CDR3 covers 10 residues. CDR3 bases: TGCAGTGCTAAAAATGAAAAACTGTTTTTT. As protein: CSAKNEKLFF.

The J gene is TRBJ2-5, the V gene TRBV11-2, with a possible D match to TRBD1 (6 bases). Trimming took off 5 bases at V and 2 bases at J, with 9 bases between the two ends. Germline CDR1 and CDR2: SGHAT and FQNNGV. The CDR3 extends over 13 amino acids. CDR3 region: CASSARGQETQYF. The CDR3 DNA is TGTGCCAGCAGCGCTAGGGGGCAAGAGACCCAGTACTTC.

The chain has TRBV5-5 and TRBJ2-2; D is perhaps TRBD2 (6 bases). Germline CDR1 and CDR2: SGHKS and YYEKEE (reference sequence). The CDR3 sequence is 16 residues long. The germline V and J ends were trimmed by 4 bases and 6 bases, with 19 bases remaining between them. CDR3 in DNA: TGTGCCAGCAGCGTTTTTTGGCCGACGGGAGCCGGGGAGCTGTTTTTT. Translating it yields CASSVFWPTGAGELFF.

This chain connects TRBV5-6 to TRBJ2-3, with TRBD2 matching 8 bases. Trimming removed 3 bases from V and 0 bases from J; junction bases left unmatched: 6. Germline CDR1 is SGHDT and CDR2 is YYEEEE. This CDR3 is 16 amino acids long. CDR3 sequence reads: CASSSRLARSTDTQYF. In DNA, the CDR3 is TGTGCCAGCAGCTCCAGACTAGCGCGGAGCACAGATACGCAGTATTTT. The full variable domain, in which reference TRBV5-6 and TRBJ2-3 provide the parts outside the CDR3, is DAGVTQSPTHLIKTRGQQVTLRCSPKSGHDTVSWYQQALGQGPQFIFQYYEEEERQRGNFPDRFSGHQFPNYSSELNVNALLLGDSALYLCASSSRLARSTDTQYFGPGTRLTVL.

This sequence joins TRBV6-5 and TRBJ2-1; possible D gene TRBD1, 6 bases. The CDR3 is 13 amino acids. V lost 8 bases, J lost 8 bases, and 16 bases lay in between. Germline assignment: CDR1 MNHEY and CDR2 SVGAGI. CDR3 residues: CASLDGDTDEQFF. In DNA form, the CDR3 reads TGTGCCAGCCTTGATGGGGACACCGATGAGCAGTTCTTC.

J is TRBJ1-1 and V is TRBV5-1; no clear D gene. Trimming pared 1 base from V and 3 bases from J, leaving 7 bases between. This CDR3 is 13 amino acids long. The germline V gene has CDR1 SGHRS and CDR2 YFSETQ. CDR3 in DNA: TGCGCCAGCAGCTTGAGTTCAGACACTGAAGCTTTCTTT. As protein: CASSLSSDTEAFF.

This clone was seen just once. J is TRBJ1-1 and V is TRBV7-2; D perhaps matches TRBD1 (6 bases). Germline V lookup: CDR1 SGHTA, CDR2 FQGNSA. The CDR3 is 14 amino acids. V was clipped by 5 bases and J by 2 bases, with 12 bases between them. The CDR3 region is CASSKDRFNTEAFF. The CDR3 nucleotides read TGTGCCAGCAGCAAGGACAGATTTAACACTGAAGCTTTCTTT.

The chain couples TRBV19 to TRBJ2-1; D gene unclear. In germline, CDR1 is LNHDA, CDR2 SQIVND (reference sequence). Trimming removed 6 bases from V and 8 bases from J, with 11 bases in between. The length of the CDR3 is 12 residues. The CDR3 DNA sequence: TGTGCCAGTAGCAGTAAAGGGTATGAGCAGTTCTTC. Amino acids: CASSSKGYEQFF.

The chain links TRBV4-2 to TRBJ1-3; 7 bases match TRBD1. The CDR3 runs 16 residues. Germline V gene lookup returns CDR1 LGHNA and CDR2 YNFKEQ. V shed 4 bases, J shed 0 bases, and the junction held 6 bases outside the gene matches. CDR3 sequence (DNA): TGTGCCAGCAGCCGAGAGACAGGGTTCTCTGGAAACACCATATATTTT. Translating gives CASSRETGFSGNTIYF.